This T cell receptor beta chain originates from a study of cytomegalovirus exposure and HLA in healthy donors. PCR used 60 Vbeta primers and 13 Jbeta primers. Sequenced by immunoSEQ multiplex PCR; TCRdb stores in-frame clones only, minus some. The sample holds around 230,000 clones, 80% to 90% seen once. This CDR3 is 14 amino acids long. J lost 2 bases, V lost 4 bases, and 4 bases had no gene match. The germline V gene encodes CDR1 SGHDT and CDR2 YYEEEE. This clonotype was obtained from a girl aged 2 to 9 in good health and CMV-seronegative. This chain uses TRBV5-6 with TRBJ2-3; 7 bases align to TRBD2. The sample was PBMCs. For the CDR3, the DNA is TGTGCCAGCAGCGAGCGGGGCACCACAGATACGCAGTATTTT. This gives the protein CASSERGTTDTQYF. Supplemented by reference TRBV5-6 and TRBJ2-3, the full variable domain reads DAGVTQSPTHLIKTRGQQVTLRCSPKSGHDTVSWYQQALGQGPQFIFQYYEEEERQRGNFPDRFSGHQFPNYSSELNVNALLLGDSALYLCASSERGTTDTQYFGPGTRLTVL.